This T cell receptor (beta chain) was obtained from a study of tumor-infiltrating lymphocytes in primary liver carcinoma. Study-wide context: The patients comprised men and women between the ages of 30 and 69 years.

This clonotype was picked up a small number of times. Antigen specificity is unknown. One end of the junction is discordant with germline, which a read error may explain. The CDR3 is 15 amino acids. The germline V gene has CDR1 MGHRA and CDR2 YSYEKL. Joint extraction of RNA and DNA used roughly 20-33 mg of bulk tissue that was unsorted. The input was approximately 500 ng total RNA; TCR beta cDNA was made from it with a constant-region primer. Three nested multiplex PCR rounds, a slightly modified ARM-PCR method, built the TCR beta libraries. TRBV1-TRBV30 forward primers paired with a C-beta reverse primer drove the first two PCR rounds, around 9 cycles each. TCRdb used MiXCR to reprocess the multiplex PCR reads, holding one entry per CDR3 protein. The sample consists of around 21,000 distinct CDR3 sequences, roughly 72% of them appearing once. The study's findings and limits: Among top clones, only about 8-25% appeared in all five tumor regions.

The chain has TRBV4-1 and TRBJ2-5, with 10 bases aligning to TRBD1. The sequencing input was liver tumor tissue from sampling region 1. Subset given: tumor region T1, superior pole. This TCR was sampled from a man aged 35-49 years with primary liver carcinoma and hepatitis B virus infection. The CDR3 DNA reads TGTGCCAGCAGCCCGGGGACAGGGGAGGTAGAGACCCAGTACTTC. Its protein product is CASSPGTGEVETQYF.